Sequencing of this T cell receptor (beta chain) was carried out in a study of T cell responses to AZD1222 COVID-19 vaccine. Germline V gene sequence: CDR1 MNHEY, CDR2 SMNVEV (reference sequence). This CDR3 has 15 amino acids. Trimming took 3 bases from V and 4 from J; bases not matched to a gene: 6. This table comes from immunoSEQ multiplex PCR, and its TCRdb copy is limited to in-frame clones, with some not included. In the table there are about 160,000 clones, around 87% of which are singletons. This receptor was identified in an adult in good health. Material: peripheral blood, obtained on day 0 of AZD1222 vaccination. The chain is built from TRBV27 and TRBJ1-2, with TRBD1 matching 9 bases. CDR3 protein: CASSFYPTGGYGYTF. CDR3 in DNA: TGTGCCAGCAGTTTCTACCCGACAGGGGGCTATGGCTACACCTTC.